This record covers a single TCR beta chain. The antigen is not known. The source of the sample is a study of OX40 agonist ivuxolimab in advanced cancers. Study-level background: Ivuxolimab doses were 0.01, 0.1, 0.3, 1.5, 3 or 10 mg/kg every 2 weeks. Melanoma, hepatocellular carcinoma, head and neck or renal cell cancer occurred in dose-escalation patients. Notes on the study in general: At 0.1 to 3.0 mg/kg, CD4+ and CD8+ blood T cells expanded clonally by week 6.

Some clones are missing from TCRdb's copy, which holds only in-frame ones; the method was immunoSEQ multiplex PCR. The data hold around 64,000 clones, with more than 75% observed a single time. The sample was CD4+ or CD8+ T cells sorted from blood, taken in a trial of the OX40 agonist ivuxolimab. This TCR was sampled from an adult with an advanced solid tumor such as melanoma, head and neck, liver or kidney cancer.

DNA for the CDR3: TGTGCCAGCAGTTACATGCGCAATCAGCCCCAGCATTTT. Translated, it gives CASSYMRNQPQHF. The chain employs TRBV6-6 and TRBJ1-5; D uncertain. V was shortened by 2 bases and J by 2 bases, with 4 bases between the two germline ends. Germline V CDR1 and CDR2: MNHNY, SVGAGI (reference sequence). The CDR3 has 13 residues.